This T cell receptor beta chain was documented in a study of blood T cells in healthy people across ages. Study-level results: The study found TCR beta diversity correlated strongly with naive T cell percentage.

Sample-barcoded 5' priming and a J-beta primer mix drove a second PCR of roughly 6 to 12 cycles. Each cDNA molecule was tagged by a template-switch adaptor that had 12 random nucleotides. TCRdb fed the 5' RACE reads into MiXCR, producing one record per CDR3 protein. The sample holds 700,000 or so distinct CDR3 sequences, over 40% seen once. The CDR3 is 13 amino acids. CDR1 is KGHSH and CDR2 is LQKENI in the germline V gene. Turning to this clonotype: Its antigen remains unidentified.

V gene TRBV18 combines with J gene TRBJ2-5; no clear D gene. The DNA matches TRBJ2-7 better at its end, which makes the J call doubtful. Sample: blood. This TCR was sampled from a man at least 80 years old in good health. DNA for the CDR3: TGTGCCAGCTCACCACCGGGATCCCACGAGCAGTACTTC. It specifies CASSPPGSHEQYF.